These 7 T cell receptor beta chains share one sample of origin, sequenced in a study of CD8 T cells in Susac syndrome. RNA totalling roughly 0.45 to 1 ug underwent reverse transcription with random hexamers. TCRdb re-called the immunoSEQ multiplex PCR reads through MiXCR, storing one row per CDR3 protein. The table lists a few hundred thousand distinct CDR3 sequences, 92% of them singletons. Sample: CD4+ T cells from PBMCs. These receptors all stem from a human donor with multiple sclerosis.

The CDR3 bases are TGTGCCAGCAGCCCCTACGGGGAGACCCAGTACTTC. It codes for CASSPYGETQYF. This rearrangement joins TRBV7-2 to TRBJ2-5; unclear D gene. Germline V gene sequence: CDR1 SGHTA, CDR2 FQGNSA. V was pared by 5 bases and J by 5 bases, with 9 bases between. There are 12 residues in the CDR3. Combining the CDR3 with reference TRBV7-2 and TRBJ2-5 gives the whole variable domain GAGVSQSPSNKVTEKGKDVELRCDPISGHTALYWYRQSLGQGLEFLIYFQGNSAPDKSGLPSDRFSAERTGGSVSTLTIQRTQQEDSAVYLCASSPYGETQYFGPGTRLLVL.

This chain joins TRBV30 and TRBJ1-2, with D perhaps matching TRBD1 (5 bases). The CDR3 sequence is 14 residues long. V was trimmed by 4 bases and J by 5 bases, leaving 17 bases between them. The germline V gene encodes CDR1 GTSNPN and CDR2 SVGIG (reference sequence). The CDR3 loop is CAWTLGGNRYGYTF. The CDR3 DNA follows: TGTGCCTGGACCCTGGGGGGGAATCGGTATGGCTACACCTTC. The full variable domain, with the rest looked up from reference TRBV30 and TRBJ1-2, is SQTIHQWPATLVQPVGSPLSLECTVEGTSNPNLYWYRQAAGRGLQLLFYSVGIGQISSEVPQNLSASRPQDRQFILSSKKLLLSDSGFYLCAWTLGGNRYGYTFGSGTRLTVV.

The V call is TRBV6-5, the J call TRBJ2-7, with 9 bases aligning to TRBD1. The CDR3 is 15 residues long. Germline loops: CDR1 MNHEY, CDR2 SVGAGI. V trimming: 5 bases; J trimming: 4 bases; junction bases outside the gene matches: 9. CDR3 in DNA: TGTGCCAGCAGTAGGGCCCGGACAGGGGTTTACGAGCAGTACTTC. Translated: CASSRARTGVYEQYF.

The CDR3 DNA sequence: TGTGCCAGCAGCTTAGGCGACAGGTATCGCGAGCAGTACTTC. Its translation is CASSLGDRYREQYF. The V call is TRBV7-9, the J call TRBJ2-7, with D possibly matching TRBD1 (6 bases). The V and J ends lost 1 base and 6 bases respectively, with 13 bases between them. The CDR3 is made up of 14 amino acids. Per the germline V gene, CDR1 is SEHNR and CDR2 is FQNEAQ (reference sequence).

This clonotype was seen a single time. The rearrangement links TRBV5-4 to TRBJ1-2, with unresolved D. Germline CDR1 and CDR2: SGHNT and YYREEE (reference sequence). The CDR3 spans 15 residues. V gave up 0 bases and J gave up 4 bases, with 13 bases separating them. DNA for the CDR3: TGTGCCAGCAGCTTGGGTCCCAAGAGACCCTATGGCTACACCTTC. Its translation is CASSLGPKRPYGYTF.

This clonotype was counted between two and nine times. DNA of the CDR3: TGTGCCAGCTCACCGGGAGGGGTAGGAGAGCAGTACTTC. The encoded protein is CASSPGGVGEQYF. The V and J genes are TRBV18 and TRBJ2-7; 7 bases align to TRBD2. Germline assignment: CDR1 KGHSH and CDR2 LQKENI. The CDR3 has 13 residues. Trimming at V came to 3 bases and at J to 7 bases, leaving 6 bases not matched to a gene.

This CDR3 reads CASSQEFGQGHQPQHF. The CDR3 bases are TGTGCCAGCAGTCAGGAGTTCGGGCAGGGGCATCAGCCCCAGCATTTT. This chain joins TRBV2 and TRBJ1-5; perhaps TRBD1 as D (6 bases). V dropped 5 bases and J dropped 5 bases, with 19 bases sitting between them. The CDR3 contains 16 residues. CDR1 SNHLY and CDR2 FYNNEI come from the germline V gene.